One sample yielded the 7 T cell receptor beta chains listed below, sequenced in a study of blood T cell repertoires in COVID-19. Assay used: immunoSEQ multiplex PCR; TCRdb lists only in-frame clones, some missing. The table lists 200,000 to 250,000 clones, 80% to 90% of them singletons. Sequencing used PBMCs or T cells enriched from blood (not recorded which). The receptors derive from a woman in her forties with acute COVID-19.

The chain is built from TRBV6-5 and TRBJ2-7; possible D gene TRBD1, 6 bases. CDR1 is MNHEY and CDR2 is SVGAGI in the germline V gene. V was shortened by 5 bases and J by 2 bases, with 13 bases between the two germline ends. This CDR3 spans 14 amino acids. The CDR3 sequence: CASSPGDIPYEQYF. The CDR3 region has the DNA TGTGCCAGCAGTCCTGGGGACATCCCCTACGAGCAGTACTTC.

This chain joins TRBV5-1 and TRBJ1-3, with D possibly being TRBD1 (5 bases). The CDR3 is 15 amino acids. Germline loops: CDR1 SGHRS, CDR2 YFSETQ. V lost 3 bases, J lost 4 bases, and 14 bases lay in between. Here the CDR3 DNA reads TGCGCCAGCAGCTCGCGAGGTGACAGAGGAAACACCATATATTTT. Amino acids: CASSSRGDRGNTIYF.

V usage is TRBV7-2 and J usage is TRBJ2-1; TRBD2 aligns across 11 bases. The CDR3 has 16 amino acids. V shed 0 bases and J 9 bases; nucleotides not matched to a gene: 7. Germline loops: CDR1 SGHTA, CDR2 FQGNSA. The CDR3 DNA sequence: TGTGCCAGCAGCTTAGCGAATAGCGGGGGGGCCCCTGAGCAGTTCTTC. This translates into CASSLANSGGAPEQFF.

The J gene is TRBJ1-2, the V gene TRBV30; TRBD1 matches 7 bases. CDR1 GTSNPN and CDR2 SVGIG come from the germline V gene (reference sequence). The junction had 8 bases not matched to a gene; V was cut back by 8 bases and J by 5 bases. The CDR3 has 12 amino acids. This CDR3 reads CAGKDRNYGYTF. In nucleotides, the CDR3 is TGTGCCGGAAAGGACAGGAATTATGGCTACACCTTC.

J is TRBJ1-1 and V is TRBV4-1; the match to TRBD1 covers 7 bases. V lost 1 base, J lost 8 bases, and 19 bases stayed unmatched. This CDR3 has 18 residues. The germline CDR1 and CDR2 sequences are MGHRA and YSYEKL. CDR3 bases: TGCGCCAGCAGCCAAGGTCGACAGGGCCGTACTGGGAGACTCGAAGCTTTCTTT. This translates into CASSQGRQGRTGRLEAFF.

In the case of this clone: The same CDR3 also results from other DNA sequences found in this sample. DNA for the CDR3: TGTGCCAGCTCACCAAGGCAGGGAGGAAATCAGCCCCAGCATTTT. Protein sequence: CASSPRQGGNQPQHF. The chain joins TRBV18 to TRBJ1-5; D perhaps matches TRBD1 (5 bases). CDR1 and CDR2 from the germline V gene are KGHSH and LQKENI. The V and J ends lost 2 bases and 4 bases respectively, with 12 bases between them. The CDR3 is made up of 15 amino acids.

The chain joins TRBV29-1 to TRBJ1-2, with 7 bases fitting TRBD1. Germline trimming cut 7 bases from V and 6 bases from J; bases unmatched to any gene: 11. The CDR3 is 13 amino acids. Germline V gives CDR1 SQVTM, CDR2 ANQGSEA. The CDR3 protein is CSAVTGTLNGYTF. The CDR3 region has the DNA TGCAGCGCCGTGACAGGGACGCTGAATGGCTACACCTTC.